This T cell receptor (beta chain) was identified in a study of blood T cells in healthy people across ages. Each donor was a healthy Caucasian individual from Russia, aged about 6 to 90. Each sample gave at least 6.5 million isolated PBMCs. A few counts support this clonotype. Its antigen is as yet unknown. Study-wide findings and caveats: Among T cells, TCR beta diversity per million cells dropped roughly linearly as age rose.

The CDR3 consists of 12 residues. Germline V CDR1 and CDR2: SQVTM, ANQGSEA. V lost 4 bases and J 5 bases, leaving 11 bases between the germline ends. A sample-barcoded 5' primer and a J-beta primer mix were used in a second PCR of roughly 6 to 11 cycles. Each TCR beta cDNA got a 12-nucleotide random molecular identifier. One entry per CDR3 protein results from TCRdb running MiXCR on the 5' RACE reads. This table has about 680,000 distinct CDR3 sequences, roughly 50% appearing once. Sequencing input: blood. This rearrangement joins TRBV29-1 to TRBJ1-1; D gene ambiguous. This TCR was sampled from a woman between 55 and 75 years old in good health. CDR3 sequence reads: CSVGLGGTEAFF. The CDR3, as DNA: TGCAGCGTTGGGCTGGGAGGGACTGAAGCTTTCTTT.